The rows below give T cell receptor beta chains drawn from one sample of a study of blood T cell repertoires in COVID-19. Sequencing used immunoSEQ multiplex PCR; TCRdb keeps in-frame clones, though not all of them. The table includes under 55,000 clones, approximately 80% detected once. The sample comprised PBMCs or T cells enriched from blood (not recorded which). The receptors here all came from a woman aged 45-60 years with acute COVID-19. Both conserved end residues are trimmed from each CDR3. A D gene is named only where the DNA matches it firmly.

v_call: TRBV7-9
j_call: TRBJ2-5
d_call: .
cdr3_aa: ASSPEWTEVTQY

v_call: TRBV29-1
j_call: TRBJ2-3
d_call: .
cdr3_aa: SGTWGTDTQY

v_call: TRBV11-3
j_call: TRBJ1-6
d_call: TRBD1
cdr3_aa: ASSYGQGYSPLH

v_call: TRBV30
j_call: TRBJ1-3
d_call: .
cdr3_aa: AWTPGSGNTIY

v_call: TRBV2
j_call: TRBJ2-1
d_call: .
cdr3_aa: ASSAMTTLYNEQF

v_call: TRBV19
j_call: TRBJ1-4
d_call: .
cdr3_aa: ASRTEFATNEKLF

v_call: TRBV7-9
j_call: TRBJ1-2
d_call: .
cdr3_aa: ASSLVSLAGRYGYT

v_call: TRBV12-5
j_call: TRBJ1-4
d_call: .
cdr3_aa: ASKTGTGEKLF

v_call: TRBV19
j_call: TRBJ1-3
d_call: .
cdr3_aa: ASSSGRGAGNTIY

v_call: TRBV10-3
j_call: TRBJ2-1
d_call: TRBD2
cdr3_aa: AISGGGLAGAQSSYNEQF

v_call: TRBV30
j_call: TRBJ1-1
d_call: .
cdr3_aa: AWIKGSGSEAF

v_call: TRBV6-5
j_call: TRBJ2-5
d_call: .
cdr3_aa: ATRGQETQY

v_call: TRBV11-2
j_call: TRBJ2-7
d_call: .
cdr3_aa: ASSLDWGHSYEQY

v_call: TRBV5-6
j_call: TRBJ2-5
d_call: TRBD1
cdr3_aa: ASSLDRGPRETQY

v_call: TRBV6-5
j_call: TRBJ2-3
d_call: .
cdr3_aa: ASRAGATDTQY

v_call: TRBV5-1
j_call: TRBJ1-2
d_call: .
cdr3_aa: ASSLGQDSWGYT

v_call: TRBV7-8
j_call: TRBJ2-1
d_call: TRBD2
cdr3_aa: ASSPGSGGRSYNEQF

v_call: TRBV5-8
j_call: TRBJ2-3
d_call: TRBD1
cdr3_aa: ASSRGQGEVTDTQY

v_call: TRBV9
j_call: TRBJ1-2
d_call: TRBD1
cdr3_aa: ASSVAPFETGDGYT

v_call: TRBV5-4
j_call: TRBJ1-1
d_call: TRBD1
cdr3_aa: ASSLPGTGREDTEAF

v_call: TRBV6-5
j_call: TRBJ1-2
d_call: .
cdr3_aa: ASSYSQNYGYT

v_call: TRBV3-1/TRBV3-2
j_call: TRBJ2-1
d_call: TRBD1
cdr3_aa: ASSPGTGNNEQF

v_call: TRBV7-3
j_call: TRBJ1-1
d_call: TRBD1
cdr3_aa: ASSLTGYTEAF

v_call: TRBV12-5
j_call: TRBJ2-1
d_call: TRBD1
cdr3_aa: ASGPGQGSHNEQF

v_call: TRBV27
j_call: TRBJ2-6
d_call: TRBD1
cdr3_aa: ASSWTGTSGANVLT

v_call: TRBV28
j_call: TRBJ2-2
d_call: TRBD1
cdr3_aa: ASNQGQGSTGELF

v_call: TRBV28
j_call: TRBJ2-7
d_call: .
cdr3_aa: ASRPSYAVLAREQY

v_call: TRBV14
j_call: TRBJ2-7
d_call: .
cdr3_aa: ASSQVRGRNEQY

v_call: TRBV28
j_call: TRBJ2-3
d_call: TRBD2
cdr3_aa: ASQDPSGSSTDTQY

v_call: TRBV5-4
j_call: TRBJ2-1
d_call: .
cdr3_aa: ASSPRGGASRPDNEQF

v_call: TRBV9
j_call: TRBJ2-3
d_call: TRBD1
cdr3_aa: ASSVAEGQGLDTQY

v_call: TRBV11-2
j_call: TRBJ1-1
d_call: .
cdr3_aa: ASSSVQGTNTEAF

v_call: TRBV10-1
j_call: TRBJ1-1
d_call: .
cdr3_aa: ASSETRNTEAF

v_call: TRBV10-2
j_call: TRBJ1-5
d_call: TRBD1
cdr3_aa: ASSEADRGLNQPQH

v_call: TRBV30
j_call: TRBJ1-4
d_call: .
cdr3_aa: AWSPGVPEKLF

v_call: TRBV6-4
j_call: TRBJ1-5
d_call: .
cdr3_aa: AGPLRHSNQPQH

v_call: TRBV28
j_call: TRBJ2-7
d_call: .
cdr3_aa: ASTDSEVHEQY

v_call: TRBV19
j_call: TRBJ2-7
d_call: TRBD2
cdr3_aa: ASSRLARGSEQY

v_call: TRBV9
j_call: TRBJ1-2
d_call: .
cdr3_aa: ASSDRPVGHYGYT

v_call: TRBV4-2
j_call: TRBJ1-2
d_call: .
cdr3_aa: ASSQGTVSRDDYGYT

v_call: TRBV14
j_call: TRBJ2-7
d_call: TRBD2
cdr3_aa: ASSRLAGDYEQY

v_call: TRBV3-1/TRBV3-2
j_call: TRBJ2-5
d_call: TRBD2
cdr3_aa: ASSQNSGGVETQY

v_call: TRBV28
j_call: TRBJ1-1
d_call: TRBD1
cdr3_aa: ASRIGTGRRSTEAF

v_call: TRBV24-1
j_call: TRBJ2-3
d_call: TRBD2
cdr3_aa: ATSDSAGGPPADTQY

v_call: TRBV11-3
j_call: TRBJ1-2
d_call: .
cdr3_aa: ASSSQGPKANYGYT

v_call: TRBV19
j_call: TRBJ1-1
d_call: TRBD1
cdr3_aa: ASSQGVNTEAF

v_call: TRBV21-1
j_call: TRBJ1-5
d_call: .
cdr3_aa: ASSKGSGRDRGNQPQH

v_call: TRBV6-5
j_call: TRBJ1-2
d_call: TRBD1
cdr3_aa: ASSTGTAYYGYT

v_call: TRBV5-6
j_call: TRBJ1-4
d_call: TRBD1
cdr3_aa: ASSSTGVGEKLF

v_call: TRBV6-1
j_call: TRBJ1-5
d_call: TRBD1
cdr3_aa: ASSDRTGTGLQPQH

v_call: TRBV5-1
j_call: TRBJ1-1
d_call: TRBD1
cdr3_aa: ASRRGRTGHPNTEAF

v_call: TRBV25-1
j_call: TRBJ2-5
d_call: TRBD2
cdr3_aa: ASSASNTSVETQY

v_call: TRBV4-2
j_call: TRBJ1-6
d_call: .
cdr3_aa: ASTYGQRNSPLH

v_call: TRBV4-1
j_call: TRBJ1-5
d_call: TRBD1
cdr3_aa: ASSQTGTGNQPQH

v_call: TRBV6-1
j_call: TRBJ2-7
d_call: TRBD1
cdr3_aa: ASSGGVGQGLYEQY

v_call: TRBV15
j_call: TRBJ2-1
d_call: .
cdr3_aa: ATSIGGVGDEQF

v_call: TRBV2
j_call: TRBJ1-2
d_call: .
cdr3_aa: ASNTDIGSYGYT

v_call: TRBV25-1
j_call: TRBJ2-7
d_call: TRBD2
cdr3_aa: ASSETSGTYEQY

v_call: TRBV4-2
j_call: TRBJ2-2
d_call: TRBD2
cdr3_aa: ASSQLAGENTGELF

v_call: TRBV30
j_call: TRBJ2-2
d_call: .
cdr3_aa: AWSVVGRVNTGELF